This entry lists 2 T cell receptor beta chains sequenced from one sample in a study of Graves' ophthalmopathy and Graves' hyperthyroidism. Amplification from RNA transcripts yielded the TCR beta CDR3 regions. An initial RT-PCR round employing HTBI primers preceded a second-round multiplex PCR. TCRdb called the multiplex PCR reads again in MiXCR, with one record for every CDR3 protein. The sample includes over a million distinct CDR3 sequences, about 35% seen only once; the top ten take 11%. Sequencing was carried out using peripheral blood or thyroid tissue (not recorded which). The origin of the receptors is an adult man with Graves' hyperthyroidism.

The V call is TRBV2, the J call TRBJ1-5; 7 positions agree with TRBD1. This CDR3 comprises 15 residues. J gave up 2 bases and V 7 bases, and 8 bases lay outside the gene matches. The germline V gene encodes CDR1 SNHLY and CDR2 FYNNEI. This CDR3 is CASNRQGDGNQPQHF. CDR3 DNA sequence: TGTGCCAGCAACAGACAGGGTGACGGCAATCAGCCCCAGCATTTT.

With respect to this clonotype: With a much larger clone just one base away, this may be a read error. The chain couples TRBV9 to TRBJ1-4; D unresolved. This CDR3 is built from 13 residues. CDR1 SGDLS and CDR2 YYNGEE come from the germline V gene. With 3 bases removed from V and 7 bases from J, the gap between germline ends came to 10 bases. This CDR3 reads CASSAGMGEKLFF. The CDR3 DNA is TGTGCCAGCAGCGCTGGGATGGGTGAAAAACTGTTTTTT.